This T cell receptor (beta chain) was recorded in a study of T cells in Graves' hyperthyroidism and ophthalmopathy. RNA transcripts gave rise to amplified TCR beta CDR3 regions. First-round RT-PCR targeting the TCR CDR3 was performed with the HTBI primer set. TCRdb redid the calling of the multiplex PCR reads with MiXCR, one entry per CDR3 protein. The sample has about 510,000 distinct CDR3 sequences, 14% seen once. This clonotype was seen at least ten times. Germline CDR1 is SNHLY and CDR2 is FYNNEI. V was pared by 2 bases and J by 0 bases, with 13 bases between. CDR3 length: 16 amino acids. The clonotype originates from a woman aged 40 to 55 with Graves' hyperthyroidism. Material: blood. This chain connects TRBV2 to TRBJ2-5; D call uncertain. Here the CDR3 DNA reads TGTGCCAGCAGTGAAATACGGCCACCAAACCAAGAGACCCAGTACTTC. It specifies CASSEIRPPNQETQYF.